Listed below are T cell receptor beta chains from one sample, sequenced in a study of T cells in Graves' hyperthyroidism and ophthalmopathy. MiXCR, run by TCRdb on the multiplex PCR reads, gives a single entry per CDR3 protein. The sample includes fewer than 400,000 distinct CDR3 sequences, 15% to 19% of them seen just once. The sample consisted of blood. Source of these receptors: a woman under 30 with Graves' hyperthyroidism that later progressed to Graves' ophthalmopathy. The CDR3 runs from the conserved cysteine through the conserved F or W. A D gene is named only where the DNA matches it firmly. A clone size is listed for some rows: how often the clone was seen (once, few, many), or a class if it is expanded.

D gene	V gene	clone size	J gene	CDR3 DNA	CDR3 protein
TRBD2	TRBV30	many	TRBJ2-1	TGTGCCTGGACTTTTGGTATGGCTAGCGGGAGCGAGAGCTCCTACAATGAGCAGTTCTTC	CAWTFGMASGSESSYNEQFF
.	TRBV11-2	many	TRBJ2-3	TGTGCCAGCAGCTTAGGGTCTGCGGGCGCCGTTGGCACAGATACGCAGTATTTT	CASSLGSAGAVGTDTQYF
TRBD1	TRBV29-1	few	TRBJ2-5	TGCAGCGGCGCTGGACAGGGCCAAGAGACCCAGTACTTC	CSGAGQGQETQYF
TRBD2	TRBV9	.	TRBJ2-5	TGTGCCAGCAGCAGCGCAGGGACTAGCGGTGAATCCCAGTACTTC	CASSSAGTSGESQYF
TRBD1	TRBV7-9	few	TRBJ1-1	TGTGCCAGCAGCACTGGGACAGTGTATTACACTGAAGCTTTCTTT	CASSTGTVYYTEAFF
.	TRBV4-1	.	TRBJ2-1	TGCGCCAGCAGCCTTGATAGCCTTCAAAGGTACAATGAGCAGTTCTTC	CASSLDSLQRYNEQFF
TRBD2	TRBV5-1	many	TRBJ2-1	TGCGCCAGCAGCTGGGTAGCGGGACATTGGTCCTACAATGAGCAGTTCTTC	CASSWVAGHWSYNEQFF
.	TRBV7-2	many	TRBJ1-6	TGTGCCAGCAGCTTAGGTGCGCGGAATTCACCCCTCCACTTT	CASSLGARNSPLHF
.	TRBV2	many	TRBJ1-6	TGTGCCAGCAGTGACAGGGGTAATTCACCCCTCCACTTT	CASSDRGNSPLHF
TRBD2	TRBV4-2	.	TRBJ2-7	TGTGCCAGCAGCCAAGCCACTAGCGAGCCCTACGAGCAGTACTTC	CASSQATSEPYEQYF
TRBD1	TRBV2	many	TRBJ2-6	TGTGCCAGCTTAGTACAGGGGGCTTCCTCTGGGGCCAACGTCCTGACTTTC	CASLVQGASSGANVLTF
.	TRBV11-2	many	TRBJ2-1	TGTGCCAGCAGCTTTGCGGGTTCGTGGAATGAGCAGTTCTTC	CASSFAGSWNEQFF
.	TRBV20-1	.	TRBJ2-7	TGCAGTGCTATCCGTGTTTCTAGCGCCAAATACTATAGCTCCTACAATGAGCAGTACTTC	CSAIRVSSAKYYSSYNEQYF
.	TRBV18	many	TRBJ2-1	TGTGCCAGCTCACGGGAGAGGATCCCGTACAATGAGCAGTTCTTC	CASSRERIPYNEQFF
TRBD1	TRBV5-1	many	TRBJ2-7	TGCGCCAGCAGCTTGGTTGCGACAGGGAGCTCCTACGAGCAGTACTTC	CASSLVATGSSYEQYF
TRBD1	TRBV6-5	many	TRBJ1-1	TGTGCCAGCAGTTACTTGACAGGGCGAGCTTTCTTT	CASSYLTGRAFF
TRBD2	TRBV20-1	.	TRBJ2-7	TGCAGTGCTAGGGGGAGGGAGGAGTACGAGCAGTACTTC	CSARGREEYEQYF
.	TRBV2	few	TRBJ2-7	TGTGCCAGCAGTGGCCGGGACAAGAGCTCCTACGAGCAGTACTTC	CASSGRDKSSYEQYF
TRBD1	TRBV28	.	TRBJ2-3	TGTGCCAGCAGTTTCCCCAGGGTCGGGACAGGGACCACAGATACGCAGTATTTT	CASSFPRVGTGTTDTQYF
.	TRBV19	few	TRBJ2-5	TGTGCCAGCAAGGACAGCCAAGAGACCCAGTACTTC	CASKDSQETQYF
.	TRBV27	.	TRBJ1-1	TGTGCCAGCAGTGCCCAGGGGCACACTGAAGCTTTCTTT	CASSAQGHTEAFF
.	TRBV6-5	many	TRBJ2-7	TGTGCCAGCAGTTACCTGGGACGGATTGGGGATGAGCAGTACTTC	CASSYLGRIGDEQYF
.	TRBV2	many	TRBJ2-2	TGTGCCAGCCATACAGGGACTAACACCGGGGAGCTGTTTTTT	CASHTGTNTGELFF
.	TRBV9	.	TRBJ2-1	TGTGCCAGCAGCGTGGACCTGAATGAGCAGTTCTTC	CASSVDLNEQFF
TRBD2	TRBV9	.	TRBJ2-7	TGTGCCAGCAGCGTAGAGGGAGGGTCTACCGAGCAGTACTTC	CASSVEGGSTEQYF
TRBD2	TRBV12-5	few	TRBJ2-1	TGTGCTAGTGGTTTGGCCCCGCGGGGGACCAATGAGCAGTTCTTC	CASGLAPRGTNEQFF
TRBD2	TRBV7-9	.	TRBJ2-3	TGTGCCAGCAGCTTAGGGACTAGGCCCTACACAGATACGCAGTATTTT	CASSLGTRPYTDTQYF
.	TRBV30	many	TRBJ1-2	TGTGCCTGGAGTCGGGGAAACTATGGCTACACCTTC	CAWSRGNYGYTF
.	TRBV5-1	many	TRBJ2-5	TGTGCCAGCAGCTTGGGGCGCAGCCAAGAGACCCAGTACTTC	CASSLGRSQETQYF
.	TRBV12-3/TRBV12-4	many	TRBJ2-7	TGTGCCAGCGGCCCCTCCGCCTACGAGCAGTACTTC	CASGPSAYEQYF
.	TRBV28	many	TRBJ1-1	TGTGCCAGCAGGCCCATTAAGGAGACGTTGTACACTGAAGCTTTCTTT	CASRPIKETLYTEAFF
.	TRBV4-1	.	TRBJ2-2	TGCGCCAGCAGCCAAGATTGGGCCGGGGAGCTGTTTTTT	CASSQDWAGELFF
.	TRBV6-2/TRBV6-3	many	TRBJ1-5	TGTGCCAGCCAGGAGCTCGGGGGCAATCAGCCCCAGCATTTT	CASQELGGNQPQHF
.	TRBV20-1	.	TRBJ2-2	TGCAGTGCTAGCCCCGGAGGGGGCCCTAACACCGGGGAGCTGTTTTTT	CSASPGGGPNTGELFF
TRBD1	TRBV4-3	.	TRBJ2-6	TGCGCCAGCAGCCAAGAGGGACAGGGAACTGGGGCCAACGTCCTGACTTTC	CASSQEGQGTGANVLTF
TRBD1	TRBV20-1	.	TRBJ1-2	TGCAGTGCTAGAGTACCCGGGACAGGGGTTGGCTACACCTTC	CSARVPGTGVGYTF
.	TRBV5-1	many	TRBJ2-1	TGCGCCAGCAGCGTAACCGGTCCGGGCTACAATGAGCAGTTCTTC	CASSVTGPGYNEQFF
.	TRBV20-1	many	TRBJ2-3	TGCAGTGCTACCCCGACCACAGATACGCAGTATTTT	CSATPTTDTQYF
TRBD2	TRBV20-1	many	TRBJ2-1	TGCAGTGCTAGGCTTATTGGGACTAGCGGCTACAATGAGCAGTTCTTC	CSARLIGTSGYNEQFF
TRBD1	TRBV20-1	many	TRBJ1-2	TGCAGTGCTAGAAAGGACAGGGGATATGGCTACACCTTC	CSARKDRGYGYTF
.	TRBV30	many	TRBJ1-1	TGTGCCTGGAGTACGGACGCCGACACTGAAGCTTTCTTT	CAWSTDADTEAFF
.	TRBV7-9	once	TRBJ2-5	TGCGCCAGCAGCCTGGGTCGGGGGGCTGGACAAGAGACCCAGTACTTC	CASSLGRGAGQETQYF
TRBD2	TRBV30	many	TRBJ2-1	TGTGCCTGGAGTGTACCGGGAGCGGGGGGGAGGGAGCAGTTCTTC	CAWSVPGAGGREQFF
.	TRBV28	.	TRBJ2-5	TGTGCCAGCAGCTTGGTTCTAGTCCCGGGGGAGACCCAGTACTTC	CASSLVLVPGETQYF
TRBD1	TRBV7-9	few	TRBJ1-2	TGTGCCAGCAGTCCACTCGGAAGACAGGGTAGCGGCTACACCTTC	CASSPLGRQGSGYTF
TRBD2	TRBV25-1	.	TRBJ2-1	TGTGCCAGCAGTGGACTAGCGGGAGTTTTTGAGCAGTTCTTC	CASSGLAGVFEQFF
.	TRBV19	.	TRBJ2-3	TGTGCCAGTAGTGTTGGATACTTAGATACGCAGTATTTT	CASSVGYLDTQYF
.	TRBV20-1	.	TRBJ2-5	TGCAGTGCCCCTGAGAGCCAAGAGACCCAGTACTTC	CSAPESQETQYF
TRBD1	TRBV5-1	few	TRBJ2-3	TGCGCCAGCAGCTTGGCCGGGACAGGGGGCTTTGATACGCAGTATTTT	CASSLAGTGGFDTQYF
.	TRBV28	many	TRBJ2-1	TGTGCCAGCATCCGTCACGGTGAGCAGTTCTTC	CASIRHGEQFF
.	TRBV28	many	TRBJ2-1	TGTGCCAGCAGTTTAAGGTACAATGAGCAGTTCTTC	CASSLRYNEQFF
.	TRBV7-8	many	TRBJ2-2	TGTGCCAGCAGCTTATGGGGACCGATAAACACCGGGGAGCTGTTTTTT	CASSLWGPINTGELFF
.	TRBV6-1	many	TRBJ1-1	TGTGCCAGCAGTGAAGAAATCGGCCCACGGGATACTGAAGCTTTCTTT	CASSEEIGPRDTEAFF
.	TRBV24-1	many	TRBJ1-5	TGTGCCACCAGTGAAACCGGGACACATCTCAATCAGCCCCAGCATTTT	CATSETGTHLNQPQHF
.	TRBV27	many	TRBJ1-4	TGTGCCAGCAGTCCCGGCCGCTATAATGAAAAACTGTTTTTT	CASSPGRYNEKLFF
TRBD2	TRBV28	.	TRBJ2-7	TGTGCCAGCGCAGCTAGCGGGGCGCCCTACGAGCAGTACTTC	CASAASGAPYEQYF
TRBD2	TRBV3-1	many	TRBJ2-1	TGTGCCAGCAGCCAAGTCCTAGCGGGCGCCAATGAGCAGTTCTTC	CASSQVLAGANEQFF
TRBD2	TRBV20-1	.	TRBJ2-1	TGCAGTGCTAGATATGACTTACTAGCGGGCGCCCCCTCCTACAATGAGCAGTTCTTC	CSARYDLLAGAPSYNEQFF
TRBD2	TRBV4-2	.	TRBJ2-7	TGTGCCAGCAGCCAAGCCCCCCTCGGGTCTAGCGGGTCCCGGGACGAGCAGTACTTC	CASSQAPLGSSGSRDEQYF